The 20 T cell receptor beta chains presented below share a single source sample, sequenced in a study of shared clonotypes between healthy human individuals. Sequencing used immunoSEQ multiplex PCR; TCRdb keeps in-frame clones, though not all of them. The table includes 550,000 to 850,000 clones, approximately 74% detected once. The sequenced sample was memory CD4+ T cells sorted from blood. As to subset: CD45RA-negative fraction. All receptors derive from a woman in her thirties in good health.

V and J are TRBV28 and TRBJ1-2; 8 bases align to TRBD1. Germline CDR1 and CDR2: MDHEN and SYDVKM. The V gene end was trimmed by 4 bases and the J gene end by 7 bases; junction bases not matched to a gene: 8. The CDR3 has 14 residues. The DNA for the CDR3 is TGTGCCAGCAGTTCCGTCGACAGGGGCGGTGGCTACACCTTC. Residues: CASSSVDRGGGYTF.

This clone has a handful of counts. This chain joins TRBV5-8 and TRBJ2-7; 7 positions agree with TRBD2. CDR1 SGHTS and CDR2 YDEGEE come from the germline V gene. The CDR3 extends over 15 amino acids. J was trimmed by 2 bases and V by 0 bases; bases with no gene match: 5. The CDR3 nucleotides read TGTGCCAGCAGCTTGGGGCCGGGGGGAACCTACGAGCAGTACTTC. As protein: CASSLGPGGTYEQYF.

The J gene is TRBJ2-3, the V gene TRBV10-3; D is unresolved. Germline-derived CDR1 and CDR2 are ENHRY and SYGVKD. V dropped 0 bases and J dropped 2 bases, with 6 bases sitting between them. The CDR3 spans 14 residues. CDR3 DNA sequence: TGTGCCATCAGTGAGTCAGATGCCACAGATACGCAGTATTTT. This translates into CAISESDATDTQYF.

DNA of the CDR3: TGTGCCAGCAGCTATTACCGGGACAGGGGAAACTATGGCTACACCTTC. Residues: CASSYYRDRGNYGYTF. This chain joins TRBV28 and TRBJ1-2, with 10 bases lining up with TRBD1. The germline V gene encodes CDR1 MDHEN and CDR2 SYDVKM. V lost 6 bases to trimming and J lost 2 bases; unmatched junction nucleotides: 9. The CDR3 consists of 16 residues.

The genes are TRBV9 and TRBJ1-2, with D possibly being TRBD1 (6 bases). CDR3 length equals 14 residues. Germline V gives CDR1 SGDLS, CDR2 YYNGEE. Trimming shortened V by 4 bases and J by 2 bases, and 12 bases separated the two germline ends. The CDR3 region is CASSPRQENYGYTF. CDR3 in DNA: TGTGCCAGCAGCCCCCGACAGGAGAACTATGGCTACACCTTC.

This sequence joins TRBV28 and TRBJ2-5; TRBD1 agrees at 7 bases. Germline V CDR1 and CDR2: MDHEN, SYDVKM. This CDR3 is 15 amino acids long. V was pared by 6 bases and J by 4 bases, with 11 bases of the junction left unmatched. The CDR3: CASSTRRGRGETQYF. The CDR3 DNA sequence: TGTGCCAGCAGCACCCGAAGGGGGCGCGGAGAGACCCAGTACTTC.

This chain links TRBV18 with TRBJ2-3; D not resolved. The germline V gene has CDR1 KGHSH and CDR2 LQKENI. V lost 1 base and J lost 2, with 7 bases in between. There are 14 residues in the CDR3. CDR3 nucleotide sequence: TGTGCCAGCTCACCACAGCAGTCCACAGATACGCAGTATTTT. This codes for CASSPQQSTDTQYF.

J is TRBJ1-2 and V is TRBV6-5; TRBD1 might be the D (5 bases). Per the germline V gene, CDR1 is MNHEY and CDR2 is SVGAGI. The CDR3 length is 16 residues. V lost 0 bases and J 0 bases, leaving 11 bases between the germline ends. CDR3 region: CASSYSKGAANYGYTF. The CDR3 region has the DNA TGTGCCAGCAGTTACTCAAAAGGGGCAGCTAACTATGGCTACACCTTC.

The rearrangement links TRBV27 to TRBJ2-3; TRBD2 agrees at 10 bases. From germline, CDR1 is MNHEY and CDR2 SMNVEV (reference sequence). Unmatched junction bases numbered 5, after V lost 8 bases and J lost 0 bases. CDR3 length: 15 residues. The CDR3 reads CASSSSGSSTDTQYF. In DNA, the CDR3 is TGTGCCAGCTCGTCTAGCGGGAGTAGCACAGATACGCAGTATTTT.

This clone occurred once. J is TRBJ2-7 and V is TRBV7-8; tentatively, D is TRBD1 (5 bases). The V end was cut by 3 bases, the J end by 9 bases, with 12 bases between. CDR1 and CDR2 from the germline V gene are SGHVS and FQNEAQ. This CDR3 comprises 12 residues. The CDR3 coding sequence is TGTGCCAGCAGCTTCGACCAGGGAAGGCAGTACTTC. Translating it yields CASSFDQGRQYF.

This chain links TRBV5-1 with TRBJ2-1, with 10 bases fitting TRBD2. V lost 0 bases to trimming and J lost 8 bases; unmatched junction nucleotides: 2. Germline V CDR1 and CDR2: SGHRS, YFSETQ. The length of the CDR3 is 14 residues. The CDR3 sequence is CASSLGGLADEQFF. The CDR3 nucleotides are TGCGCCAGCAGCTTGGGAGGACTAGCGGATGAGCAGTTCTTC.

The CDR3 protein is CASSPALDTQYF. The CDR3 nucleotides are TGTGCCAGCTCACCGGCGCTAGATACGCAGTATTTT. The genes are TRBV18 and TRBJ2-3; D is unresolved. The CDR3 sequence is 12 residues long. Per germline, CDR1 KGHSH and CDR2 LQKENI. V was shortened by 3 bases and J by 5 bases, with 6 bases between the two germline ends.

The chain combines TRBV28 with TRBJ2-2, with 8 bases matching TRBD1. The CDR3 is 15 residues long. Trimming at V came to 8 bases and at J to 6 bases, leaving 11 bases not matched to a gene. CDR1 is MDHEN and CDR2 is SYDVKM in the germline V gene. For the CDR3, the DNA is TGTGCCAGCCATCTCCGGACAGGGCCCGCCGGGGAGCTGTTTTTT. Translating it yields CASHLRTGPAGELFF.

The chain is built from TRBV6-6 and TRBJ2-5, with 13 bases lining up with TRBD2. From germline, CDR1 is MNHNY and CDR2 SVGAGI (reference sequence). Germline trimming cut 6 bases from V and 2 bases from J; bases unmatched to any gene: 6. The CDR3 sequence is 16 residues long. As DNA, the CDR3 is TGTGCCAGCAGGGGACAACTAGCGGGAGGGCAAGAGACCCAGTACTTC. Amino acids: CASRGQLAGGQETQYF.

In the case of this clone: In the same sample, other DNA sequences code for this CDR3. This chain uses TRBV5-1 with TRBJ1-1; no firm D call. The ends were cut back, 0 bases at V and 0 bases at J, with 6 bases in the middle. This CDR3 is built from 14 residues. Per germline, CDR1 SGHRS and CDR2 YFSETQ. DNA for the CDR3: TGCGCCAGCAGCTTGGTCAGCCTGAACACTGAAGCTTTCTTT. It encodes CASSLVSLNTEAFF.

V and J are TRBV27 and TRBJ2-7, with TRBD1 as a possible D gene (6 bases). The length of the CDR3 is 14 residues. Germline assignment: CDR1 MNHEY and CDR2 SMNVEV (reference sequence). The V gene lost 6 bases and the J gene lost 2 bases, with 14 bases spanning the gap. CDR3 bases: TGTGCCAGCAGCAAGTCGGGACATACCTACGAGCAGTACTTC. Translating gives CASSKSGHTYEQYF.

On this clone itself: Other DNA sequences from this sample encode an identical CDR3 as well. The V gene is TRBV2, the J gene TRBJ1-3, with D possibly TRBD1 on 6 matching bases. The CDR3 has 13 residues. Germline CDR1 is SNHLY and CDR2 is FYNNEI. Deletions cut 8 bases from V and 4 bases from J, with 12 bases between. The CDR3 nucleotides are TGTGCCAGCCAACAGGGTAGCGGAAACACCATATATTTT. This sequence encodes CASQQGSGNTIYF.

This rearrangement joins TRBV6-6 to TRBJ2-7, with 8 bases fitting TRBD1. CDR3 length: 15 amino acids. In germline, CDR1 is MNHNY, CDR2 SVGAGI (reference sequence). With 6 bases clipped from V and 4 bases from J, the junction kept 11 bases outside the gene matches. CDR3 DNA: TGTGCCAGCAGCCAGACAGGGGAAAGTCCTTACGAGCAGTACTTC. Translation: CASSQTGESPYEQYF.

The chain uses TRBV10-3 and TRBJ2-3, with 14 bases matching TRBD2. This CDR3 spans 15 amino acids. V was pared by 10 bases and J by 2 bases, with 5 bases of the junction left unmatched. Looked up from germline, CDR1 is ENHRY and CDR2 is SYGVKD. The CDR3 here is CATGLAGAFTDTQYF. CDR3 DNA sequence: TGTGCCACGGGACTAGCGGGAGCCTTCACAGATACGCAGTATTTT.

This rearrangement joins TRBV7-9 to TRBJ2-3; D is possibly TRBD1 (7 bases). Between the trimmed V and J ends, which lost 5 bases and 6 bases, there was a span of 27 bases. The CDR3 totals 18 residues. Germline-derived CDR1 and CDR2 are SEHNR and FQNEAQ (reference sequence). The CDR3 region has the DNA TGTGCCAGCAGCCCGCCCTTGTCCAGGGGGACTCCCATTGATACGCAGTATTTT. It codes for CASSPPLSRGTPIDTQYF.